The present T cell receptor (beta chain) was sequenced within a study of control samples from healthy donors and cancer patients. TCRdb keeps only in-frame clones here, not all; method: immunoSEQ multiplex PCR. The data contain about 110,000 clones, 70% to 85% of them singletons. This clonotype originated in a man between 18 and 35 years old in good health. Sequencing was performed on blood.

CDR3 sequence (DNA): TGTGCCAGCAGCGACCCATGGGGGGGCGGAGGGACCCAGTACTTC. This translates into CASSDPWGGGGTQYF. The chain employs TRBV9 and TRBJ2-5, with D tentatively TRBD2 (7 bases). The CDR3 spans 15 residues. Trimming cost V 3 bases and J 7 bases, with 19 bases left between them. Germline V lookup: CDR1 SGDLS, CDR2 YYNGEE.